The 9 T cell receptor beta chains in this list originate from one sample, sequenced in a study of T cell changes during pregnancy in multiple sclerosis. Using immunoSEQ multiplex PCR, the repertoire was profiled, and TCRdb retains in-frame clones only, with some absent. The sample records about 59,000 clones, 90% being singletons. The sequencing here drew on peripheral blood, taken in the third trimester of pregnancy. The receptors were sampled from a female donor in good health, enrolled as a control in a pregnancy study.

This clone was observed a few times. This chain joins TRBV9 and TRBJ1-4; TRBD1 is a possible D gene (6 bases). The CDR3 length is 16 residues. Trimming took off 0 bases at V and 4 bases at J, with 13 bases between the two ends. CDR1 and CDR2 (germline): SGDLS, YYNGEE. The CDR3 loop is CASSVGGRGVNEKLFF. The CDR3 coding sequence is TGTGCCAGCAGCGTAGGGGGCAGGGGCGTTAATGAAAAACTGTTTTTT.

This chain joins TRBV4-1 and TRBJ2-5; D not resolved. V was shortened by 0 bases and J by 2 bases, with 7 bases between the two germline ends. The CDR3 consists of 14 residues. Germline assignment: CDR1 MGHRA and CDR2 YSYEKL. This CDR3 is CASSQETGQETQYF. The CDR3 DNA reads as TGCGCCAGCAGCCAAGAGACGGGTCAAGAGACCCAGTACTTC.

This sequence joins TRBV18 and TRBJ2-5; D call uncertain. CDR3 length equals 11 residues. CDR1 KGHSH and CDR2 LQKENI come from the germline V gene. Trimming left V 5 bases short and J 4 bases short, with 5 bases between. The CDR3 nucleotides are TGTGCCAGCTCAGCGCTAGAGACCCAGTACTTC. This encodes CASSALETQYF. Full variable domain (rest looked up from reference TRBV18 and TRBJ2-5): NAGVMQNPRHLVRRRGQEARLRCSPMKGHSHVYWYRQLPEEGLKFMVYLQKENIIDESGMPKERFSAEFPKEGPSILRIQQVVRGDSAAYFCASSALETQYFGPGTRLLVL.

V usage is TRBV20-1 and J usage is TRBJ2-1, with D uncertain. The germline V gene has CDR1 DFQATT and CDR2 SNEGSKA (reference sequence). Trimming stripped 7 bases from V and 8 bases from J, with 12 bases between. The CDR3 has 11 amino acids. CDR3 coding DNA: TGCAGTGACACGAGAGGAGATGAGCAGTTCTTC. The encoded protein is CSDTRGDEQFF.

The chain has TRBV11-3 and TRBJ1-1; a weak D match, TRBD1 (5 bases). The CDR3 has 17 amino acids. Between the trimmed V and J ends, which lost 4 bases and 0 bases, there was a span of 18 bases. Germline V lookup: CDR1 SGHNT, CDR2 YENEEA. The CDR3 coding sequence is TGTGCCAGCAGCTCTTATCAGGGATTAACCATGAACACTGAAGCTTTCTTT. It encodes CASSSYQGLTMNTEAFF.

In DNA, the CDR3 is TGTGCCAGCAGCGAACAGGTTGAAGCTTTCTTT. Residues: CASSEQVEAFF. The gene calls are TRBV7-2 and TRBJ1-1; a possible D gene is TRBD1 (5 bases). The CDR3 length is 11 residues. The ends were cut back, 5 bases at V and 7 bases at J, with 8 bases in the middle. CDR1 and CDR2 from the germline V gene are SGHTA and FQGNSA.

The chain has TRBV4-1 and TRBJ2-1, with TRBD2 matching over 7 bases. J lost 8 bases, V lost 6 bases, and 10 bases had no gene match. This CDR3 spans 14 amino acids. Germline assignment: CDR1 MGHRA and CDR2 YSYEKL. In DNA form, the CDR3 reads TGCGCCAGCAGTTGGGGACTACCCGGGGATGAGCAGTTCTTC. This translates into CASSWGLPGDEQFF.

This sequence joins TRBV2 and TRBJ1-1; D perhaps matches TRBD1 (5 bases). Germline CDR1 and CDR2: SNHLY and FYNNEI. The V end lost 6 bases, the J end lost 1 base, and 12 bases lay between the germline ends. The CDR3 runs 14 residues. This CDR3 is CASRALGGNTEAFF. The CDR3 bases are TGTGCCAGCAGAGCCCTGGGGGGGAACACTGAAGCTTTCTTT.

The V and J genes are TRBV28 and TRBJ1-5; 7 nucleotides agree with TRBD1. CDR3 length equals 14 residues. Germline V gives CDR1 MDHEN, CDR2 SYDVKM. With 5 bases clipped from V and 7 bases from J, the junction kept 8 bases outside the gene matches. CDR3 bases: TGTGCCAGCAGTACCACAGGGGTGAGACAGCCCCAGCATTTT. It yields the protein CASSTTGVRQPQHF.